The 22 T cell receptor beta chains reported below all come from one sample, sequenced in a study of control samples from healthy donors and cancer patients. Sequencing used immunoSEQ multiplex PCR; TCRdb keeps in-frame clones, though not all of them. The sample carries approximately 140,000 clones, under 95% recorded once. Sequencing was done on a sample of blood. All receptors come from a man aged 40-49 years in good health.

This chain links TRBV4-1 with TRBJ2-3; D not certain. The CDR3 is 17 residues long. CDR1 MGHRA and CDR2 YSYEKL come from the germline V gene. Trimming stripped 1 base from V and 1 base from J, with 15 bases between. This CDR3 is CASSQAWVDLGTDTQYF. The CDR3 DNA reads TGCGCCAGCAGCCAAGCTTGGGTGGACCTTGGCACAGATACGCAGTATTTT.

The chain recombines TRBV25-1 with TRBJ2-1; D is ambiguous. The CDR3 is 15 residues long. In germline, CDR1 is MGHDK, CDR2 SYGVNS. V gave up 5 bases and J gave up 6 bases, with 17 bases separating them. CDR3 DNA sequence: TGTGCCAGCAGTTTGGCGACCCTATACAGCAATGAGCAGTTCTTC. Its protein is CASSLATLYSNEQFF.

This chain connects TRBV28 to TRBJ1-2, with 7 bases that match TRBD1. The CDR3 spans 15 residues. Germline V gives CDR1 MDHEN, CDR2 SYDVKM. Trimming at V came to 1 base and at J to 2 bases, leaving 4 bases not matched to a gene. CDR3 in DNA: TGTGCCAGCAGTTTATCCGCAGGGGGAAACTATGGCTACACCTTC. Protein sequence: CASSLSAGGNYGYTF.

The rearrangement uses TRBV7-2 and TRBJ2-1; 7 bases fit TRBD2. In germline, CDR1 is SGHTA, CDR2 FQGNSA. The junction had 5 bases not matched to a gene; V was cut back by 1 base and J by 8 bases. The CDR3 is made up of 14 amino acids. CDR3: CASSLGVGGDEQFF. CDR3 DNA: TGTGCCAGCAGCTTAGGAGTTGGGGGGGATGAGCAGTTCTTC.

This clone has just a few counts. V gene TRBV6-2 or TRBV6-3 combines with J gene TRBJ2-2, with TRBD1 identical over 9 bases. The CDR3 extends over 16 amino acids. V was pared by 6 bases and J by 1 base, with 6 bases of the junction left unmatched. From germline, CDR1 is MNHEY and CDR2 SVGEGT. This chain's CDR3 is CASSSPGQGNTGELFF. The CDR3 DNA is TGTGCCAGCAGCTCCCCGGGACAGGGGAACACCGGGGAGCTGTTTTTT.

The chain couples TRBV9 to TRBJ2-3; no clear D gene. In germline, CDR1 is SGDLS, CDR2 YYNGEE. Between the trimmed V and J ends, which lost 2 bases and 2 bases, there was a span of 12 bases. The CDR3 runs to 15 residues. DNA of the CDR3: TGTGCCAGCAGCGTTAACCCAAGTAACACAGATACGCAGTATTTT. Protein: CASSVNPSNTDTQYF.

To note about this clone: The sample has other DNA sequences that encode this CDR3 too. The chain is built from TRBV27 and TRBJ1-3, with D uncertain. Germline CDR1 and CDR2: MNHEY and SMNVEV (reference sequence). V was pared by 6 bases and J by 3 bases, with 3 bases between. This CDR3 spans 11 amino acids. CDR3 region: CASRLGNTIYF. The CDR3 nucleotides read TGTGCCAGCAGACTTGGAAACACCATATATTTT.

This rearrangement joins TRBV7-2 to TRBJ2-1, with 8 nucleotides matching TRBD1. J was trimmed by 5 bases and V by 4 bases; bases with no gene match: 4. In germline, CDR1 is SGHTA, CDR2 FQGNSA. The CDR3 consists of 14 residues. CDR3 nucleotide sequence: TGTGCCAGCAGCTCAGGGGGCAGAGACAATGAGCAGTTCTTC. As protein: CASSSGGRDNEQFF.

This clone was detected a few times. J is TRBJ2-7 and V is TRBV9; a weak D match, TRBD1 (5 bases). The CDR3 totals 13 residues. Trimming removed 4 bases at V and 4 bases at J, with 12 bases between. Germline-derived CDR1 and CDR2 are SGDLS and YYNGEE. CDR3 amino acids: CASSPGPWYEQYF. As DNA, the CDR3 is TGTGCCAGCAGCCCAGGGCCCTGGTACGAGCAGTACTTC.

The chain is built from TRBV12-3 or TRBV12-4 and TRBJ2-7, with a tentative D call TRBD2 (7 bases). The length of the CDR3 is 13 residues. Trimming cost V 8 bases and J 3 bases, with 14 bases left between them. The DNA of the CDR3 is TGTGCCAGCTCTTGGGGGGGCATCTACGAGCAGTACTTC. Protein: CASSWGGIYEQYF.

The chain joins TRBV12-3 or TRBV12-4 to TRBJ1-1, with TRBD1 as a possible D gene (5 bases). The CDR3 is 13 residues long. V gave up 6 bases and J gave up 5 bases, with 13 bases separating them. CDR3 sequence reads: CASRKGEGTEAFF. DNA for the CDR3: TGTGCCAGCAGGAAAGGGGAAGGAACTGAAGCTTTCTTT.

The chain recombines TRBV4-2 with TRBJ2-1, with TRBD2 as a possible D gene (5 bases). The V gene's germline CDR1 is LGHNA and CDR2 YNFKEQ. This CDR3 is 16 amino acids long. Trimming cost V 0 bases and J 1 base, with 10 bases left between them. The CDR3 reads CASSQDPPGSYNEQFF. The CDR3 region has the DNA TGTGCCAGCAGCCAAGATCCTCCGGGATCCTACAATGAGCAGTTCTTC.

This clone showed up just once. The chain links TRBV28 to TRBJ2-2, with D possibly being TRBD2 (6 bases). CDR1 is MDHEN and CDR2 is SYDVKM in the germline V gene. Trimming removed 8 bases at V and 4 bases at J, with 14 bases between. The CDR3 spans 14 residues. CDR3 in amino acids: CASLPVAATGELFF. The CDR3 DNA follows: TGTGCCAGCCTCCCGGTAGCGGCCACCGGGGAGCTGTTTTTT.

This rearrangement joins TRBV6-5 to TRBJ2-4; D gene uncertain. V dropped 0 bases and J dropped 7 bases, with 7 bases sitting between them. CDR3 size: 13 residues. The germline gives CDR1 MNHEY, CDR2 SVGAGI. The DNA of the CDR3 is TGTGCCAGCAGTTACTCGGCAGATAACATTCAGTACTTC. Translation: CASSYSADNIQYF.

The rearrangement uses TRBV5-4 and TRBJ2-3; no clear D. Germline-derived CDR1 and CDR2 are SGHNT and YYREEE (reference sequence). There are 15 residues in the CDR3. V shed 10 bases and J shed 5 bases, with 23 bases lying between them. CDR3 DNA sequence: TGTGCCGAGACACCCCGAGGCTCAGGCATAGATACGCAGTATTTT. Its translation: CAETPRGSGIDTQYF.

This sequence joins TRBV15 and TRBJ2-1; a weak D match, TRBD1 (7 bases). The CDR3 is made up of 16 amino acids. Germline values: CDR1 LNHNV, CDR2 YYDKDF (reference sequence). V lost 1 base to trimming and J lost 4 bases, with 14 bases between them. The chain's CDR3 is CATSRARRGTYNEQFF. CDR3 bases: TGTGCCACCAGCAGAGCCCGCAGGGGGACTTACAATGAGCAGTTCTTC.

V and J are TRBV6-5 and TRBJ1-2, with TRBD1 matching over 7 bases. The CDR3 length is 12 residues. In germline, CDR1 is MNHEY, CDR2 SVGAGI. V was clipped by 6 bases and J by 6 bases; unmatched bases: 4. CDR3 in DNA: TGTGCCAGCAGAGACAGGGTGAATGGCTACACCTTC. Its translation: CASRDRVNGYTF.

As DNA, the CDR3 is TGTGCCAGCAGTTTACAGGGGCCCGGCACTGAAGCTTTCTTT. Protein product: CASSLQGPGTEAFF. The chain uses TRBV27 and TRBJ1-1; D perhaps matches TRBD1 (6 bases). The CDR3 contains 14 residues. V lost 2 bases to trimming and J lost 4 bases, with 11 bases between them. Per the germline V gene, CDR1 is MNHEY and CDR2 is SMNVEV (reference sequence).

The chain combines TRBV24-1 with TRBJ2-1; D may match TRBD1 or TRBD2 (5 bases each). This CDR3 contains 15 residues. Trimming took 3 bases from V and 9 from J, leaving 17 bases between them. Germline V gene lookup returns CDR1 KGHDR and CDR2 SFDVKD. The CDR3 DNA reads as TGTGCCACCAGTGATGCTGGGGGACGGCTAGGTGAGCAGTTCTTC. Protein sequence: CATSDAGGRLGEQFF.

The rearrangement links TRBV7-8 to TRBJ1-1; D is uncertain. Germline loops: CDR1 SGHVS, CDR2 FQNEAQ. The germline V and J ends were trimmed by 0 bases and 1 base, with 6 bases remaining between them. CDR3 size: 14 residues. CDR3 amino acids: CASSLAPGNTEAFF. CDR3 nucleotide sequence: TGTGCCAGCAGCTTAGCCCCCGGGAACACTGAAGCTTTCTTT.

The genes are TRBV4-1 and TRBJ1-2; a possible D gene is TRBD1 (5 bases). Germline lookup yields CDR1 MGHRA and CDR2 YSYEKL. The CDR3 runs to 15 residues. Trimming removed 3 bases at V and 3 bases at J, with 14 bases between. The CDR3 reads CASSQGRSGDYGYTF. Here the CDR3 DNA reads TGCGCCAGCAGCCAGGGGCGTTCCGGCGACTATGGCTACACCTTC.

The CDR3 DNA is TGCGCCAGCAGCATAGGGCCAGCGACCGGGGAGCTGTTTTTT. The encoded protein is CASSIGPATGELFF. The chain carries TRBV5-1 and TRBJ2-2, with unresolved D. Germline lookup yields CDR1 SGHRS and CDR2 YFSETQ. The CDR3 covers 14 residues. The ends were cut back, 4 bases at V and 5 bases at J, with 12 bases in the middle.